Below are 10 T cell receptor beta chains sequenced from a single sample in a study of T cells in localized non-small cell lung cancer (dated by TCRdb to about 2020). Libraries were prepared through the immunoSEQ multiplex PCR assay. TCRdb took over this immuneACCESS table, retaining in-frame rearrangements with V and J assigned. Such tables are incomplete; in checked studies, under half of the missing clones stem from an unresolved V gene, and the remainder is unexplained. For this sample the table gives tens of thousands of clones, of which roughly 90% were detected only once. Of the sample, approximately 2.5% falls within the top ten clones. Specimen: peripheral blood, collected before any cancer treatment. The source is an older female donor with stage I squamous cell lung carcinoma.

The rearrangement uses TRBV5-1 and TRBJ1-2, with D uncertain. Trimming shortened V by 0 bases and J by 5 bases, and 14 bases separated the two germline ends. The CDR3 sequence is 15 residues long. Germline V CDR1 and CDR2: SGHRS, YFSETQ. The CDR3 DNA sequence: TGCGCCAGCAGCTTGGGGTCCAGCGCGAGATATGGCTACACCTTC. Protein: CASSLGSSARYGYTF.

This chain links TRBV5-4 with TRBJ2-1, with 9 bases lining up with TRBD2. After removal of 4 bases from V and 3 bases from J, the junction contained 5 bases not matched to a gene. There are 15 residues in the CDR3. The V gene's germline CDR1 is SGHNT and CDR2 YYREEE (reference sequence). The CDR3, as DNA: TGTGCCAGCAGCGTTAGCGGGAGCTACTACAATGAGCAGTTCTTC. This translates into CASSVSGSYYNEQFF.

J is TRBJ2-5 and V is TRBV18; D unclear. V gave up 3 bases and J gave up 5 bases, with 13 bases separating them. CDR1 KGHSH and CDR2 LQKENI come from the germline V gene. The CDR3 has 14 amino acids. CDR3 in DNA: TGTGCCAGCTCACCGGCGGTGTTAGCCGAGACCCAGTACTTC. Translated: CASSPAVLAETQYF.

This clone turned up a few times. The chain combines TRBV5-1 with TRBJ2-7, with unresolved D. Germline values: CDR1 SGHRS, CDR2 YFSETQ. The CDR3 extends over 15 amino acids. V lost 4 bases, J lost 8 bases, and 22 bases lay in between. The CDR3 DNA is TGCGCCAGCAGCCTAGGCGTCGGAGTTACGGAAAAGCAGTACTTC. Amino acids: CASSLGVGVTEKQYF.

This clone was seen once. CDR3 DNA: TGTGCCAGCTTCCCTCCAGAGGGGGCTTACAATGAGCAGTTCTTC. The encoded protein is CASFPPEGAYNEQFF. This sequence joins TRBV6-1 and TRBJ2-1; 7 nucleotides align to TRBD1. Per the germline V gene, CDR1 is MNHNS and CDR2 is SASEGT. CDR3 length: 15 residues. Germline trimming cut 8 bases from V and 4 bases from J; bases unmatched to any gene: 11.

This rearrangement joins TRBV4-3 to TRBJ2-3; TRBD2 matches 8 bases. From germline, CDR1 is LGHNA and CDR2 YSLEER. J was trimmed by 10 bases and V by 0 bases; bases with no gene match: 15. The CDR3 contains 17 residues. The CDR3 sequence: CASSQDSSGSESLPQYF. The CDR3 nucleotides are TGCGCCAGCAGCCAAGATAGCAGCGGGAGCGAGTCACTTCCGCAGTATTTT.

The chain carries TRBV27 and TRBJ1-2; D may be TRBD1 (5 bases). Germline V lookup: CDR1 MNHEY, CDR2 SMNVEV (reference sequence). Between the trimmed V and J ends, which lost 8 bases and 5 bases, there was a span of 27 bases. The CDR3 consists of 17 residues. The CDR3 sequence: CASRTVGLVFGGYGYTF. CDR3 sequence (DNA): TGTGCCAGCCGTACAGTGGGACTGGTGTTTGGTGGATATGGCTACACCTTC.

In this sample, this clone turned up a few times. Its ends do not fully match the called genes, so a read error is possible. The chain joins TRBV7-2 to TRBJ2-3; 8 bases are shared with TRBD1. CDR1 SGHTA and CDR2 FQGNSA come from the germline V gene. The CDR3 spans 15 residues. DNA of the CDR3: TGTGCCACCAGCGAACGACAGGGGAAGACAGATACGCAGTATTTT. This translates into CATSERQGKTDTQYF.

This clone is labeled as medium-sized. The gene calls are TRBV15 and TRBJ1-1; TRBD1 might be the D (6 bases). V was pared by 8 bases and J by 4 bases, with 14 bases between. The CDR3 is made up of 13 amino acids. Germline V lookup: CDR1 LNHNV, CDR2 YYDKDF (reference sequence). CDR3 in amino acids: CATSVDRTTEAFF. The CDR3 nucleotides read TGTGCCACCTCGGTCGACAGGACCACTGAAGCTTTCTTT.

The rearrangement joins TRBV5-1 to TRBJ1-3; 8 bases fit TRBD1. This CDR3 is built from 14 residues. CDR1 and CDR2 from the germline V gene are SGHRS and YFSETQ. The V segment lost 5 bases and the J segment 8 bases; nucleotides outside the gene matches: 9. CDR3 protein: CASRSTGGEDTIYF. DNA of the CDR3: TGCGCCAGCAGGTCTACAGGGGGAGAGGACACCATATATTTT.